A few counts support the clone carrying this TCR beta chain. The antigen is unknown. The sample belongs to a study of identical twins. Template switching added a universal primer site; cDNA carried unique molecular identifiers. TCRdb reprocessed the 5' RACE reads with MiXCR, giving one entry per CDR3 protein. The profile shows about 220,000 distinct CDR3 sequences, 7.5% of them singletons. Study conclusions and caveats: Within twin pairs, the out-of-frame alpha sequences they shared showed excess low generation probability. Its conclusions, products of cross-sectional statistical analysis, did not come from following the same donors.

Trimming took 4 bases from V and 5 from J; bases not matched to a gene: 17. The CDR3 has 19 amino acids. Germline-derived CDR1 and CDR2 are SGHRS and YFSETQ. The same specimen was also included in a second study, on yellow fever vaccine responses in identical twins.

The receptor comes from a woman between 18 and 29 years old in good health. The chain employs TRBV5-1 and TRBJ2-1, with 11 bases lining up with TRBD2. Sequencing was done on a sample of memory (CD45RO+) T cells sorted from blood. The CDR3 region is CASSLQGFGLAGSNNEQFF. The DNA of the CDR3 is TGCGCCAGCAGCCTCCAGGGGTTCGGACTAGCGGGTTCAAACAATGAGCAGTTCTTC.